This T cell receptor beta chain was captured by sequencing in a study of early T cells in non-severe SARS-CoV-2 infection. For the study at large: It was bulk RNA from unsorted whole blood that was sequenced, and the chains were unpaired.

The CDR3 totals 13 residues. Germline lookup yields CDR1 LGHDT and CDR2 YNNKEL (reference sequence). Between the trimmed V and J ends, which lost 2 bases and 4 bases, there was a span of 7 bases. This clonotype has more than one count but fewer than ten. What it recognizes is unknown. Study results and caveats: The VDJdb matching leaned toward anti-spike CD8 responses and overlooked private and CD4 specificities.

The library protocol tagged individual cDNA molecules with unique molecular identifiers. In TCRdb, the 5' RACE reads were re-called with MiXCR into one record per CDR3 protein. The table shows about 29,000 distinct CDR3 sequences, with approximately 4.8% occurring only once. Sequenced input: whole blood. This rearrangement joins TRBV3-1 to TRBJ2-3; D call uncertain. The clonotype comes from an adult who was a healthcare worker with PCR-confirmed SARS-CoV-2 infection or an uninfected control (not recorded which). The chain's CDR3 is CASSQLLPDTQYF. CDR3 sequence (DNA): TGTGCCAGCAGCCAACTCCTACCAGATACGCAGTATTTT.